These 22 T cell receptor beta chains were all obtained from the same sample, sequenced in a study of T cell repertoires in ileal Crohn's disease (dated by TCRdb to about 2019). The library was made by the immunoSEQ multiplex PCR assay. Not all clones reach the TCRdb copy of this immuneACCESS table, which keeps in-frame sequences only. Checked studies attribute under half of the gap to unresolved V genes and leave the rest unexplained. The sample contains 6,000 or so clones, approximately 95% of them found a single time. The leading ten clones occupy around 0.31% of the sample. The sample was ileal tissue. The source of these receptors is an adult with Crohn's disease.

The gene calls are TRBV6-1 and TRBJ2-7; 12 bases are a match to TRBD2. Trimming at V came to 8 bases and at J to 3 bases, leaving 5 bases not matched to a gene. The CDR3 covers 14 residues. CDR1 and CDR2 from the germline V gene are MNHNS and SASEGT. This chain's CDR3 is CASSASGGGYEQYF. CDR3 in DNA: TGTGCCAGCTCAGCTAGCGGGGGGGGCTACGAGCAGTACTTC.

The chain joins TRBV7-3 to TRBJ2-7; the D gene is possibly TRBD2 (6 bases). Trimming stripped 3 bases from V and 4 bases from J, with 16 bases between. Germline lookup yields CDR1 SGHTA and CDR2 FQGTGA. The length of the CDR3 is 15 residues. CDR3 residues: CASSFSSEGSYEQYF. DNA of the CDR3: TGTGCCAGCAGCTTCTCTAGCGAGGGTAGTTACGAGCAGTACTTC.

The chain combines TRBV5-4 with TRBJ2-6; D perhaps matches TRBD1 (6 bases). Germline CDR1 SGHNT, CDR2 YYREEE (reference sequence). Between the trimmed V and J ends, which lost 4 bases and 0 bases, there was a span of 14 bases. The CDR3 sequence is 17 residues long. CDR3 nucleotides: TGTGCCAGCAGCCAAACAGGGTCTAGCTCTGGGGCCAACGTCCTGACTTTC. This gives the protein CASSQTGSSSGANVLTF.

The chain uses TRBV9 and TRBJ2-5; 11 positions match TRBD2. The CDR3 contains 15 residues. V lost 4 bases and J lost 5; bases outside the gene matches: 7. CDR1 is SGDLS, CDR2 YYNGEE, per germline. The CDR3 spells CASSTVAGGRETQYF. CDR3 nucleotide sequence: TGTGCCAGCAGCACAGTAGCGGGGGGGCGTGAGACCCAGTACTTC.

This chain uses TRBV29-1 with TRBJ2-2; TRBD1 is a possible D gene (5 bases). V lost 6 bases and J 1 base, leaving 12 bases between the germline ends. CDR1 SQVTM and CDR2 ANQGSEA come from the germline V gene. The CDR3 consists of 14 residues. Here the CDR3 DNA reads TGCAGCGTCAATCAGGGCAGGAACACCGGGGAGCTGTTTTTT. Protein sequence: CSVNQGRNTGELFF.

V usage is TRBV28 and J usage is TRBJ1-1; the D is unclear. The germline V gene encodes CDR1 MDHEN and CDR2 SYDVKM. The CDR3 totals 13 residues. V was clipped by 3 bases and J by 1 base, with 6 bases between them. For the CDR3, the DNA is TGTGCCAGCAGTTTTAACAGGAACACTGAAGCTTTCTTT. Residues: CASSFNRNTEAFF.

This chain connects TRBV11-2 to TRBJ1-1, with a tentative D call TRBD1 (5 bases). This CDR3 is 13 amino acids long. The V and J ends lost 6 bases and 4 bases respectively, with 12 bases between them. Germline CDR1 SGHAT, CDR2 FQNNGV. The CDR3 spells CASSIQGTTEAFF. For the CDR3, the DNA is TGTGCCAGCAGTATTCAGGGTACCACTGAAGCTTTCTTT.

On this clone itself: One end of the junction is discordant with germline, which a read error may explain. J is TRBJ2-2 and V is TRBV6-4; D perhaps matches TRBD2 (6 bases). CDR3 length equals 16 residues. Germline CDR1 and CDR2: MRHNA and SNTAGT. In DNA form, the CDR3 reads TGTGCCAGTCTTGAATCCGGGACCCGGAACACCGGGGGGCTGTTTTTT. Translating it yields CASLESGTRNTGGLFF.

The chain employs TRBV7-9 and TRBJ2-5; 8 positions agree with TRBD1. CDR3 length: 15 residues. V shed 4 bases and J 4 bases; nucleotides not matched to a gene: 8. CDR1 is SEHNR, CDR2 FQNEAQ, per germline (reference sequence). CDR3 in amino acids: CASSSGQGPVETQYF. CDR3 nucleotide sequence: TGTGCCAGCAGCTCTGGACAGGGCCCGGTAGAGACCCAGTACTTC.

The CDR3 loop reads CASTDRDTYQPQHF. CDR3 nucleotide sequence: TGTGCCAGCACCGACCGGGACACTTATCAGCCCCAGCATTTT. V and J are TRBV6-1 and TRBJ1-5, with a weak D call TRBD1 (6 bases). V was shortened by 7 bases and J by 5 bases, with 15 bases between the two germline ends. This CDR3 region has 14 residues. The germline gives CDR1 MNHNS, CDR2 SASEGT.

V and J are TRBV11-2 and TRBJ2-1, with 12 bases lining up with TRBD1. Germline lookup yields CDR1 SGHAT and CDR2 FQNNGV. The CDR3 totals 15 residues. Trimming cost V 5 bases and J 9 bases; bases outside gene matches: 8. CDR3 DNA: TGTGCCAGCAGCCAAGCGGGACAGGGGGCGGGTGAGCAGTTCTTC. Translating it yields CASSQAGQGAGEQFF.

The chain has TRBV18 and TRBJ2-3; the match to TRBD1 covers 7 bases. CDR1 is KGHSH, CDR2 LQKENI, per germline. This CDR3 has 16 residues. Trimming removed 3 bases from V and 0 bases from J; junction bases left unmatched: 6. DNA of the CDR3: TGTGCCAGCTCACCCCTCAGGGGGTCTAGCACAGATACGCAGTATTTT. Encoded protein: CASSPLRGSSTDTQYF. Variable domain in full (rest from reference TRBV18 and TRBJ2-3): NAGVMQNPRHLVRRRGQEARLRCSPMKGHSHVYWYRQLPEEGLKFMVYLQKENIIDESGMPKERFSAEFPKEGPSILRIQQVVRGDSAAYFCASSPLRGSSTDTQYFGPGTRLTVL.

V usage is TRBV10-3 and J usage is TRBJ2-4, with a weak D call TRBD1 (5 bases). This CDR3 spans 12 amino acids. Germline loops: CDR1 ENHRY, CDR2 SYGVKD. Trimming left V 3 bases short and J 8 bases short, with 8 bases between. The CDR3 nucleotides are TGTGCCATCAGTGAAGTAGGGGACATTCAGTACTTC. The encoded protein is CAISEVGDIQYF.

The chain links TRBV7-3 to TRBJ2-2; D perhaps matches TRBD1 (6 bases). The CDR3 has 15 residues. V was shortened by 6 bases and J by 6 bases, with 17 bases between the two germline ends. Germline lookup yields CDR1 SGHTA and CDR2 FQGTGA. The CDR3: CASSSGTPQAGELFF. The CDR3 coding sequence is TGTGCCAGCAGTTCGGGGACACCCCAAGCCGGGGAGCTGTTTTTT.

The gene calls are TRBV29-1 and TRBJ2-5; no reliable D call. CDR1 and CDR2 from the germline V gene are SQVTM and ANQGSEA. Trimming pared 7 bases from V and 0 bases from J, leaving 3 bases between. This CDR3 is built from 10 residues. Written as DNA, the CDR3 is TGCAGCGGCGACCAAGAGACCCAGTACTTC. It codes for CSGDQETQYF.

CDR3: CASSLRSGREQFF. The CDR3, as DNA: TGTGCCAGCAGCCTACGTAGCGGGCGTGAGCAGTTCTTC. The chain has TRBV9 and TRBJ2-1, with 7 bases lining up with TRBD2. Germline CDR1 SGDLS, CDR2 YYNGEE. The J segment lost 9 bases and the V segment lost 4 bases, leaving 7 bases of the junction unmatched. CDR3 length: 13 amino acids.

The chain couples TRBV5-4 to TRBJ2-5; 7 nucleotides align to TRBD2. Trimming took 2 bases from V and 4 from J; bases not matched to a gene: 2. Germline CDR1 and CDR2: SGHNT and YYREEE (reference sequence). The CDR3 consists of 13 residues. This CDR3 reads CASSFAGVETQYF. DNA for the CDR3: TGTGCCAGCAGCTTCGCGGGGGTAGAGACCCAGTACTTC.

Only one count was recorded for this clone. The chain has TRBV10-3 and TRBJ2-5; no clear D. Trimming pared 5 bases from V and 2 bases from J, leaving 6 bases between. The CDR3 covers 12 residues. The germline gives CDR1 ENHRY, CDR2 SYGVKD. The CDR3 DNA reads as TGTGCCATCAGTTGGCAGCAAGAGACCCAGTACTTC. Its translation: CAISWQQETQYF.

The CDR3 loop is CASSKDGAAGRVIQETQYF. In DNA, the CDR3 is TGTGCCAGCAGTAAGGATGGGGCCGCCGGGAGGGTCATCCAAGAGACCCAGTACTTC. The chain joins TRBV7-2 to TRBJ2-5; TRBD2 aligns across 8 bases. Per germline, CDR1 SGHTA and CDR2 FQGNSA. The CDR3 is 19 amino acids. V lost 6 bases to trimming and J lost 1 base; unmatched junction nucleotides: 19.

V and J are TRBV7-2 and TRBJ1-1, with 8 bases matching TRBD1. Germline V gives CDR1 SGHTA, CDR2 FQGNSA. CDR3 size: 15 residues. J was trimmed by 5 bases and V by 4 bases; bases with no gene match: 9. The CDR3 loop reads CASSYQGAIDTEAFF. DNA of the CDR3: TGTGCCAGCAGCTACCAGGGGGCGATTGATACTGAAGCTTTCTTT.

The chain is built from TRBV28 and TRBJ1-1; no clear D gene. The CDR3 length is 15 residues. V lost 1 base and J lost 1, with 10 bases in between. Germline V gene sequence: CDR1 MDHEN, CDR2 SYDVKM. The CDR3 bases are TGTGCCAGCAGTTTATCGGTGTTGTGGAACACTGAAGCTTTCTTT. As protein: CASSLSVLWNTEAFF.

This chain connects TRBV27 to TRBJ2-2; no reliable D call. V lost 8 bases and J 2 bases, leaving 9 bases between the germline ends. The CDR3 runs 13 residues. Germline assignment: CDR1 MNHEY and CDR2 SMNVEV (reference sequence). The CDR3, as DNA: TGTGCCAGCGCCAGTTCAAACACCGGGGAGCTGTTTTTT. Translation: CASASSNTGELFF.